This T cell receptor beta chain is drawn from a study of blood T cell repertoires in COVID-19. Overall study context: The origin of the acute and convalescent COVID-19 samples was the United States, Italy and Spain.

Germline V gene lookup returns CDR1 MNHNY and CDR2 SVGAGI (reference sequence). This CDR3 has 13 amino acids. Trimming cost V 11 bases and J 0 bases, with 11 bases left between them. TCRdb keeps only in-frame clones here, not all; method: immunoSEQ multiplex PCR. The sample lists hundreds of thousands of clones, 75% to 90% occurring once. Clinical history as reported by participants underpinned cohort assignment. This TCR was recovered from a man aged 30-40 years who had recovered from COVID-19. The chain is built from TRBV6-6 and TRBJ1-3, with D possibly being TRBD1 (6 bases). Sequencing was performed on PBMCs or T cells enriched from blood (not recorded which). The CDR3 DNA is TGTGCCGCCAGGGGAAGCTCTGGAAACACCATATATTTT. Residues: CAARGSSGNTIYF.